The clone carrying this T cell receptor beta chain showed up many times. The sample comes from a study of blood T cell repertoires in COVID-19. The overall study: From the United States, Italy and Spain came samples of acute and convalescent COVID-19.

Germline CDR1 LGHNA, CDR2 YNFKEQ. Losses at the gene ends were 0 bases for V and 0 bases for J; bases not matched to a gene: 2. The CDR3 totals 17 residues. Only in-frame clones appear in the TCRdb table, and some are missing; sequencing was by immunoSEQ multiplex PCR. The table records around 200,000 clones, 85% of them present only once. This clonotype originated in a man in his forties who had recovered from COVID-19. The genes are TRBV4-2 and TRBJ2-1, with 10 nucleotides matching TRBD2. Sample: PBMCs or T cells enriched from blood (not recorded which). The CDR3 DNA reads TGTGCCAGCAGCCAAGAACCTAGCGGGAGCTCCTACAATGAGCAGTTCTTC. This codes for CASSQEPSGSSYNEQFF.